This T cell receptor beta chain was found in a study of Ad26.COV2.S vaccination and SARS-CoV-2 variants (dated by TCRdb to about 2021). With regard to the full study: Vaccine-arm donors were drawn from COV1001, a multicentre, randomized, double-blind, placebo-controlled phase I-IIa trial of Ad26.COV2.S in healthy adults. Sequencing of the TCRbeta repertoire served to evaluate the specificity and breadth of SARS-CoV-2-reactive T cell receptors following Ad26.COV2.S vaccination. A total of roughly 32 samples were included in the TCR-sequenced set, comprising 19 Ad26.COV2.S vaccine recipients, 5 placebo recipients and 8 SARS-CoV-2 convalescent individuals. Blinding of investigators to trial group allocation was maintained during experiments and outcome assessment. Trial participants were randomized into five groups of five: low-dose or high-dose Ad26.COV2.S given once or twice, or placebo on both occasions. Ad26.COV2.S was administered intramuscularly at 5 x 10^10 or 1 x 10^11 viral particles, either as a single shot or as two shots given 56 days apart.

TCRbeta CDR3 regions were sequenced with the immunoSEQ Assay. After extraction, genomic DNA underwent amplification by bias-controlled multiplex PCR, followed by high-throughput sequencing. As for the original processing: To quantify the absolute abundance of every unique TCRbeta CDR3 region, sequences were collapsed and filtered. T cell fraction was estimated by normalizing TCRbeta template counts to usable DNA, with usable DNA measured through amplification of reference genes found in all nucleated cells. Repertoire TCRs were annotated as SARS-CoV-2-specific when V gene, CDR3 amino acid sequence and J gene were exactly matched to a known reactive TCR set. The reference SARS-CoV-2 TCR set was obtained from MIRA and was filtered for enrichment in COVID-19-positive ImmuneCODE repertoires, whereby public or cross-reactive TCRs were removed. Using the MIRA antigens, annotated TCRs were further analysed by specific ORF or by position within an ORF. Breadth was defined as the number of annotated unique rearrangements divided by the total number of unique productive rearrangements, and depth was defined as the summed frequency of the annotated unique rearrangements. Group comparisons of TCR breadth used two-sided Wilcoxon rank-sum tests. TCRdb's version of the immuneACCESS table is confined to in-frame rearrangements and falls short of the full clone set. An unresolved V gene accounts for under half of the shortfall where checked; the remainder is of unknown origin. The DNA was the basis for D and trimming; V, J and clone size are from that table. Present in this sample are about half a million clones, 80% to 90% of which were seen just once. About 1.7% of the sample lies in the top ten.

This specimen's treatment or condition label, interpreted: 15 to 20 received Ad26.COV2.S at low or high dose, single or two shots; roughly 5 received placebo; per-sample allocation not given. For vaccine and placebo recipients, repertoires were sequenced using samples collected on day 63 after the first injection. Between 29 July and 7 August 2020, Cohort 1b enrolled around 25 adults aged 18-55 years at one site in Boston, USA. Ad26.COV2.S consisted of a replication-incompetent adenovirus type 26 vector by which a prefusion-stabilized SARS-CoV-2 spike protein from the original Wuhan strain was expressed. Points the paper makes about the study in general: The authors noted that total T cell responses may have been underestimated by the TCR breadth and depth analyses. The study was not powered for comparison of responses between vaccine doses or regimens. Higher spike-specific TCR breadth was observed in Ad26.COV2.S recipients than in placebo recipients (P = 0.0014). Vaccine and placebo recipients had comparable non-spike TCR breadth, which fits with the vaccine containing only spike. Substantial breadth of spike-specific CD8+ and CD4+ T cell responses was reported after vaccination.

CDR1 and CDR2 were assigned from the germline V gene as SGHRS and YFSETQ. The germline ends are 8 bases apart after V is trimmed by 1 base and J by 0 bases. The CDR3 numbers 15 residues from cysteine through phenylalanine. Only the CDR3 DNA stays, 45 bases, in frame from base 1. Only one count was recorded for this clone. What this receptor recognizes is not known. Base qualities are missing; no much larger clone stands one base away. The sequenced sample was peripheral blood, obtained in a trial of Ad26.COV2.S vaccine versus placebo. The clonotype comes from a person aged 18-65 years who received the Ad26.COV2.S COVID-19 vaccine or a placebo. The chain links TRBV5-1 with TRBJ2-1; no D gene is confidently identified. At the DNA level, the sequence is TGCGCCAGCAGCTTGCAAGCGCGCTCCTACAATGAGCAGTTCTTC. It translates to CASSLQARSYNEQFF.